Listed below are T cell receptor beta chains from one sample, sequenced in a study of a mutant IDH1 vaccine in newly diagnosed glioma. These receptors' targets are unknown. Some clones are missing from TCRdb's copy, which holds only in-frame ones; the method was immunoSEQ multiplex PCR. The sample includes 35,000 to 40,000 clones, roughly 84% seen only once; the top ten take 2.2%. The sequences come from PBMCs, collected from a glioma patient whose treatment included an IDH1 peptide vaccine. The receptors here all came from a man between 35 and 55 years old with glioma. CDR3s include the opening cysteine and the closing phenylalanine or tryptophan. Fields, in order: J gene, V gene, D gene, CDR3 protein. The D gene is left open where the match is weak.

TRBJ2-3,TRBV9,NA,CASSYSWRVGTDTQYF
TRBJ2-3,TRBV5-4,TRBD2,CASTPLSSGRRTDTQYF
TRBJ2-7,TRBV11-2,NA,CASSLTQEQYF
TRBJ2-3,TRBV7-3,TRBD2,CASSNPGLSTDTQYF
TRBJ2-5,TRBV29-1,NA,CSVSGGSGGETQYF
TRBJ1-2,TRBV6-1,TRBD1,CASSEGDRVYGYTF
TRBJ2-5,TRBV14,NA,CASSQDIGRSTETQYF
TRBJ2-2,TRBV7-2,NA,CASSLVQGGGELFF
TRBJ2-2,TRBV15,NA,CATSRDLKDTGELFF
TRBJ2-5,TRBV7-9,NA,CASSFARETQYF
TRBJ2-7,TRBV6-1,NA,CASTGEWSEQYF
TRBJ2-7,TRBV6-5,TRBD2,CASSSGTSGREQYF
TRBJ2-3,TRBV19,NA,CASSIGLTDTQYF
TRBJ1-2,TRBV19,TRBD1,CASSKQGAAYGYTF
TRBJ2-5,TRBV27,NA,CAASRVPPGETQYF
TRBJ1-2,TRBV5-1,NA,CASRRGRILGVEGYTF